Sequencing of this TCR beta chain was carried out in a study of spatial heterogeneity in lung cancer. Noted time point: sample taken at primary tumor resection. There were 72 donors, all of them untreated patients with early-stage non-small cell lung cancer. Unsorted whole RNA samples from tumor, nontumor lung or frozen PBMC were sequenced. TCRdb used MiXCR to reprocess the 5' RACE reads, holding one entry per CDR3 protein. The table records 3,400 or so distinct CDR3 sequences, 25% to 35% of them present only once. Regarding the study as a whole: Ubiquitous and regional nonsynonymous mutations were each tracked by the matching count of ubiquitous or regional expanded TCRs. How many expanded intratumoral alpha and beta TCRs were present tracked the tumor mutation count, which was a count of nonsynonymous mutations. Coverage of tumor T cells, by estimate, reached approximately 7% for alpha chains and about 12% for beta chains.

A note on this clonotype: Its antigen is unknown.

This specimen was lung tumor tissue, taken at surgery. The TCR comes from a male donor with early-stage non-small cell lung cancer.

The CDR3 is CATGATSGTGELFF. Here the CDR3 DNA reads TGTGCCACCGGGGCTACCTCGGGAACCGGGGAGCTGTTTTTT. The chain is built from TRBV24-1 and TRBJ2-2, with D perhaps assigned TRBD1 or TRBD2 (5 bases each). The CDR3 consists of 14 residues. The germline V gene has CDR1 KGHDR and CDR2 SFDVKD. V was clipped by 9 bases and J by 5 bases, with 15 bases between them.